A selection of T cell receptor beta chains follows, all from one sample in a study of blood T cell repertoires in COVID-19. The protocol was immunoSEQ multiplex PCR, while the TCRdb copy is restricted to in-frame clones and leaves out a portion. The sample contains 200,000 to 300,000 clones, approximately 90% of which appear only once. The sample comprised peripheral blood. These receptors were collected from a man aged 18-30 years with active or convalescent COVID-19. The CDR3 runs from the conserved cysteine through the conserved F or W. A D gene is named only where the DNA matches it firmly. Clone size is given for some rows only: seen once, a few or many times, or a class if the clone is expanded.

d_call: TRBD1
j_call: TRBJ2-1
v_call: TRBV3-1/TRBV3-2
clone_size: NA
cdr3_aa: CASSPRDRSYNEQFF
cdr3_nt: TGTGCCAGCAGCCCACGGGACAGAAGCTACAATGAGCAGTTCTTC

d_call: TRBD1
j_call: TRBJ1-5
v_call: TRBV5-6
clone_size: few
cdr3_aa: CASSYRDRPVGGNQPQHF
cdr3_nt: TGTGCCAGCAGCTACCGGGACAGACCTGTCGGGGGCAATCAGCCCCAGCATTTT

d_call: NA
j_call: TRBJ1-2
v_call: TRBV5-5
clone_size: NA
cdr3_aa: CASSLEGRGGYTF
cdr3_nt: TGTGCCAGCAGCTTGGAAGGGAGAGGAGGCTACACCTTC

d_call: NA
j_call: TRBJ2-2
v_call: TRBV28
clone_size: NA
cdr3_aa: CASTPGPGELFF
cdr3_nt: TGTGCCAGCACCCCTGGCCCCGGGGAGCTGTTTTTT

d_call: TRBD2
j_call: TRBJ2-3
v_call: TRBV5-4
clone_size: NA
cdr3_aa: CASSLVAGSADTQYF
cdr3_nt: TGTGCCAGCAGCTTGGTAGCGGGAAGCGCAGATACGCAGTATTTT

d_call: TRBD1
j_call: TRBJ1-1
v_call: TRBV6-2/TRBV6-3
clone_size: NA
cdr3_aa: CASSQPLDRFNTEAFF
cdr3_nt: TGTGCCAGCAGTCAACCGCTGGACAGGTTTAACACTGAAGCTTTCTTT

d_call: NA
j_call: TRBJ1-4
v_call: TRBV19
clone_size: once
cdr3_aa: CASSNRGGRVQPNEKLFF
cdr3_nt: TGTGCCAGTAGTAACCGCGGAGGGAGGGTTCAGCCTAATGAAAAACTGTTTTTT

d_call: TRBD2
j_call: TRBJ2-1
v_call: TRBV4-3
clone_size: NA
cdr3_aa: CASSQDSGGRAFNEQFF
cdr3_nt: TGCGCCAGCAGCCAAGATAGTGGCGGGAGGGCCTTCAATGAGCAGTTCTTC

d_call: NA
j_call: TRBJ1-3
v_call: TRBV23-1
clone_size: few
cdr3_aa: CASSRVPHPSGNTIYF
cdr3_nt: TGCGCCAGCAGTCGCGTACCGCATCCCTCTGGAAACACCATATATTTT

d_call: TRBD1
j_call: TRBJ2-7
v_call: TRBV28
clone_size: NA
cdr3_aa: CASGFRGQGAREQYF
cdr3_nt: TGTGCCAGCGGTTTCAGGGGACAGGGGGCTCGGGAGCAGTACTTC

d_call: NA
j_call: TRBJ1-3
v_call: TRBV6-8
clone_size: NA
cdr3_aa: CASIYTASGSGNTIYF
cdr3_nt: TGTGCCAGCATCTACACGGCCTCGGGGTCGGGAAACACCATATATTTT

d_call: TRBD1
j_call: TRBJ2-1
v_call: TRBV6-1
clone_size: NA
cdr3_aa: CASREQGAVGYNEQFF
cdr3_nt: TGTGCCAGCAGGGAACAGGGGGCGGTCGGGTACAATGAGCAGTTCTTC

d_call: TRBD1
j_call: TRBJ1-5
v_call: TRBV28
clone_size: NA
cdr3_aa: CASSSGQGLNQPQHF
cdr3_nt: TGTGCCAGCAGTTCGGGACAGGGGCTCAATCAGCCCCAGCATTTT

d_call: NA
j_call: TRBJ1-1
v_call: TRBV11-2
clone_size: NA
cdr3_aa: CASSSGQVMNTEAFF
cdr3_nt: TGTGCCAGCAGCTCGGGACAAGTCATGAACACTGAAGCTTTCTTT

d_call: NA
j_call: TRBJ1-1
v_call: TRBV19
clone_size: once
cdr3_aa: CASSGEERAEAFF
cdr3_nt: TGTGCCAGCTCCGGGGAGGAGCGTGCTGAAGCTTTCTTT

d_call: NA
j_call: TRBJ2-5
v_call: TRBV4-2
clone_size: NA
cdr3_aa: CASSQDPGSVETQYF
cdr3_nt: TGTGCCAGCAGCCAAGATCCCGGGTCGGTGGAGACCCAGTACTTC

d_call: NA
j_call: TRBJ2-7
v_call: TRBV12-3/TRBV12-4
clone_size: NA
cdr3_aa: CASSPSPLEQYF
cdr3_nt: TGTGCCAGCAGCCCCTCCCCCTTGGAGCAGTACTTC

d_call: NA
j_call: TRBJ1-6
v_call: TRBV7-2
clone_size: NA
cdr3_aa: CASSNGVWVDSPLHF
cdr3_nt: TGTGCCAGCAGCAACGGGGTCTGGGTTGATTCACCCCTCCACTTT

d_call: TRBD2
j_call: TRBJ2-7
v_call: TRBV7-2
clone_size: NA
cdr3_aa: CASSSLAGGPYEQYF
cdr3_nt: TGTGCCAGCAGCTCGCTAGCGGGAGGGCCCTACGAGCAGTACTTC

d_call: NA
j_call: TRBJ1-3
v_call: TRBV15
clone_size: NA
cdr3_aa: CATASSGNTIYF
cdr3_nt: TGTGCCACAGCAAGCTCTGGAAACACCATATATTTT

d_call: NA
j_call: TRBJ1-1
v_call: TRBV6-4
clone_size: NA
cdr3_aa: CASSTAGQPNTEAFF
cdr3_nt: TGTGCCAGCAGTACCGCCGGACAGCCGAACACTGAAGCTTTCTTT

d_call: NA
j_call: TRBJ1-1
v_call: TRBV6-5
clone_size: once
cdr3_aa: CASSYLGRGAEAFF
cdr3_nt: TGTGCCAGCAGTTACTTAGGGAGGGGGGCTGAAGCTTTCTTT

d_call: TRBD1
j_call: TRBJ1-2
v_call: TRBV7-3
clone_size: NA
cdr3_aa: CASSPVRDRGFLTF
cdr3_nt: TGTGCCAGCAGCCCAGTCCGGGACAGGGGGTTCCTAACCTTC

d_call: NA
j_call: TRBJ1-2
v_call: TRBV7-8
clone_size: NA
cdr3_aa: CASSLEGDTTRANYGYTF
cdr3_nt: TGTGCCAGCAGCTTAGAAGGGGATACCACCCGAGCTAACTATGGCTACACCTTC

d_call: TRBD2
j_call: TRBJ2-3
v_call: TRBV7-2
clone_size: once
cdr3_aa: CASSSQLAGGFADTQYF
cdr3_nt: TGTGCCAGCAGCAGCCAACTAGCGGGAGGGTTTGCAGATACGCAGTATTTT

d_call: NA
j_call: TRBJ1-5
v_call: TRBV7-2
clone_size: once
cdr3_aa: CASSQQGIQPQHF
cdr3_nt: TGTGCCAGCAGCCAACAGGGTATTCAGCCCCAGCATTTT

d_call: NA
j_call: TRBJ2-3
v_call: TRBV4-3
clone_size: few
cdr3_aa: CASSQENAGLDTQYF
cdr3_nt: TGCGCCAGCAGCCAAGAAAATGCGGGGTTGGATACGCAGTATTTT

d_call: TRBD2
j_call: TRBJ2-2
v_call: TRBV6-6
clone_size: NA
cdr3_aa: CASSLLAAKNTGELFF
cdr3_nt: TGTGCCAGCAGTTTACTAGCGGCAAAGAACACCGGGGAGCTGTTTTTT

d_call: NA
j_call: TRBJ2-1
v_call: TRBV11-1
clone_size: NA
cdr3_aa: CASSDSGSAGDEQFF
cdr3_nt: TGTGCCAGCAGCGATAGCGGCTCTGCCGGAGATGAGCAGTTCTTC

d_call: NA
j_call: TRBJ1-5
v_call: TRBV5-1
clone_size: NA
cdr3_aa: CASSYSFNQPQHF
cdr3_nt: TGCGCCAGCAGTTACAGCTTTAATCAGCCCCAGCATTTT

d_call: NA
j_call: TRBJ1-1
v_call: TRBV9
clone_size: NA
cdr3_aa: CASSPFGGETEAFF
cdr3_nt: TGTGCCAGCAGCCCCTTTGGAGGGGAAACTGAAGCTTTCTTT

d_call: NA
j_call: TRBJ2-3
v_call: TRBV9
clone_size: NA
cdr3_aa: CASSVKWRLDTDTQYF
cdr3_nt: TGTGCCAGCAGCGTAAAATGGCGGCTGGACACAGATACGCAGTATTTT

d_call: NA
j_call: TRBJ2-7
v_call: TRBV3-1/TRBV3-2
clone_size: NA
cdr3_aa: CASKQGHEQYF
cdr3_nt: TGTGCCAGCAAACAGGGACACGAGCAGTACTTC

d_call: NA
j_call: TRBJ1-4
v_call: TRBV10-3
clone_size: NA
cdr3_aa: CAISEWAEKLFF
cdr3_nt: TGTGCCATCAGTGAGTGGGCCGAAAAACTGTTTTTT